A single sample is the source of the 10 T cell receptor beta chains below, sequenced in a study of CD8+ T cells in alopecia areata. Following RNA extraction, reverse transcription yielded cDNA that acted as the sequencing template. Assay used: immunoSEQ multiplex PCR; TCRdb lists only in-frame clones, some missing. The sample has roughly 250,000 clones; around 67% are singletons. Sequences were derived from CD4+ T cells sorted from blood, sampled at week 0. These receptors came from a human donor with alopecia areata.

This clone has only a few counts. The chain links TRBV5-1 to TRBJ2-5, with D possibly matching TRBD2 (5 bases). The J call could be wrong; TRBJ2-7 is a better fit for the DNA end. CDR1 is SGHRS, CDR2 YFSETQ, per germline. The CDR3 runs 14 residues. This CDR3 is CASSLGPEGLEQYF. CDR3 in DNA: TGCGCCAGCAGCTTGGGTCCCGAGGGCCTCGAGCAGTACTTC.

The chain uses TRBV5-1 and TRBJ2-2, with unresolved D. CDR1 and CDR2 from the germline V gene are SGHRS and YFSETQ. The CDR3 covers 14 residues. V lost 1 base and J 2 bases, leaving 6 bases between the germline ends. CDR3 residues: CASSLFRNTGELFF. CDR3 nucleotide sequence: TGCGCCAGCAGCTTGTTCAGAAACACCGGGGAGCTGTTTTTT.

This sequence joins TRBV29-1 and TRBJ2-3; 7 bases align to TRBD1. V was pared by 5 bases and J by 3 bases, with 5 bases of the junction left unmatched. In germline, CDR1 is SQVTM, CDR2 ANQGSEA. The CDR3 has 13 residues. CDR3 sequence reads: CSVHRGRTDTQYF. CDR3 coding DNA: TGCAGCGTTCACAGGGGAAGGACAGATACGCAGTATTTT.

This chain links TRBV5-1 with TRBJ1-2; D call uncertain. This CDR3 spans 13 amino acids. CDR1 SGHRS and CDR2 YFSETQ come from the germline V gene. Trimming stripped 4 bases from V and 8 bases from J, with 15 bases between. The CDR3 spells CASSVGPTEGYTF. The DNA for the CDR3 is TGCGCCAGCAGCGTCGGGCCAACGGAGGGCTACACCTTC.

The genes are TRBV30 and TRBJ2-6, with 7 bases matching TRBD2. J lost 0 bases, V lost 4 bases, and 12 bases had no gene match. Germline lookup yields CDR1 GTSNPN and CDR2 SVGIG (reference sequence). The CDR3 spans 18 residues. CDR3 sequence: CAWTLGGAGYSGANVLTF. The CDR3, as DNA: TGTGCCTGGACCCTGGGAGGGGCAGGGTACTCTGGGGCCAACGTCCTGACTTTC.

This chain joins TRBV4-1 and TRBJ2-1, with a possible D match to TRBD1 (5 bases). CDR1 and CDR2 from the germline V gene are MGHRA and YSYEKL. This CDR3 is 17 amino acids long. V lost 0 bases to trimming and J lost 6 bases, with 18 bases between them. The CDR3 loop reads CASSQDPDGAGRNEQFF. The CDR3 region has the DNA TGCGCCAGCAGCCAAGATCCTGATGGGGCAGGACGCAATGAGCAGTTCTTC.

The chain uses TRBV7-9 and TRBJ1-6; unclear D gene. The CDR3 length is 14 residues. Trimming cost V 5 bases and J 10 bases, with 15 bases left between them. CDR1 is SEHNR, CDR2 FQNEAQ, per germline (reference sequence). The CDR3 sequence: CASSPQTVESPLHF. The CDR3 nucleotides read TGTGCCAGCAGCCCCCAAACGGTGGAGTCACCCCTCCACTTT. The full variable domain, rest sourced from reference TRBV7-9 and TRBJ1-6, is DTGVSQNPRHKITKRGQNVTFRCDPISEHNRLYWYRQTLGQGPEFLTYFQNEAQLEKSRLLSDRFSAERPKGSFSTLEIQRTEQGDSAMYLCASSPQTVESPLHFGNGTRLTVT.

The chain combines TRBV4-3 with TRBJ1-3; weak D call: TRBD1 (5 bases). Trimming cost V 0 bases and J 1 base, with 10 bases left between them. This CDR3 is 16 amino acids long. Germline V lookup: CDR1 LGHNA, CDR2 YSLEER. CDR3 coding DNA: TGCGCCAGCAGCCAAGATGGTAGGGGATCTGGAAACACCATATATTTT. Translated, it gives CASSQDGRGSGNTIYF.

This sequence joins TRBV30 and TRBJ2-3; D perhaps matches TRBD2 (6 bases). The CDR3 is 13 residues long. From germline, CDR1 is GTSNPN and CDR2 SVGIG (reference sequence). Between the trimmed V and J ends, which lost 1 base and 3 bases, there was a span of 8 bases. The CDR3 DNA reads as TGTGCCTGGAGTGACGGGGGTACAGATACGCAGTATTTT. It is translated as CAWSDGGTDTQYF.

This clone has just a few counts. The rearrangement uses TRBV25-1 and TRBJ2-3; D assignment may be TRBD1 or TRBD2 (5 bases each). The length of the CDR3 is 11 residues. V was cut by 5 bases and J by 9 bases, with 9 bases left in between. The V gene's germline CDR1 is MGHDK and CDR2 SYGVNS. The CDR3 bases are TGTGCCAGCAGTTCCCGGGGCACGCAGTATTTT. Its translation is CASSSRGTQYF. The variable domain in full, completed from reference TRBV25-1 and TRBJ2-3, reads EADIYQTPRYLVIGTGKKITLECSQTMGHDKMYWYQQDPGMELHLIHYSYGVNSTEKGDLSSESTVSRIRTEHFPLTLESARPSHTSQYLCASSSRGTQYFGPGTRLTVL.